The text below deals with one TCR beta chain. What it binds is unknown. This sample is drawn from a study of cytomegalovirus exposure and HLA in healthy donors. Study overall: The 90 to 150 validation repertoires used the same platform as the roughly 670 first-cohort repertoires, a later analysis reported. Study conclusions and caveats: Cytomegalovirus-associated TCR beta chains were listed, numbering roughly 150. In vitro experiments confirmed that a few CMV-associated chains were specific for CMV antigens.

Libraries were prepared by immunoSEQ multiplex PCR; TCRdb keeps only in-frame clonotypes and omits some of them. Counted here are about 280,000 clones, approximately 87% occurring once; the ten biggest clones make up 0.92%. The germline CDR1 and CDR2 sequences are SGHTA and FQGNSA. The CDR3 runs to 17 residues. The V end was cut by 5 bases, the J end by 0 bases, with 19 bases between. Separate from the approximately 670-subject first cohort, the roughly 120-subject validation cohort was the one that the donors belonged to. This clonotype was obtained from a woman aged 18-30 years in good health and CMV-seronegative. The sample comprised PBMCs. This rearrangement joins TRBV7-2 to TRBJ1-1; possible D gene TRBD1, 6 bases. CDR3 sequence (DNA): TGTGCCAGCAGCACTCGACAGGCGATACCCATGAACACTGAAGCTTTCTTT. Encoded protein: CASSTRQAIPMNTEAFF.